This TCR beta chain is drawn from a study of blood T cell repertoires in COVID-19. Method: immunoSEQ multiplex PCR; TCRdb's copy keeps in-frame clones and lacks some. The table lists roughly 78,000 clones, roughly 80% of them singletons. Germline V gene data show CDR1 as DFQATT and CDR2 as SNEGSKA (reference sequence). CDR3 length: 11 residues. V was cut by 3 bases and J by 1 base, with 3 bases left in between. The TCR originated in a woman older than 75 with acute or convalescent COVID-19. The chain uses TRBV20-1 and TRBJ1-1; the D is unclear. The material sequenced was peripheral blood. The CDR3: CSARRNTEAFF. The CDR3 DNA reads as TGCAGTGCTAGGAGGAACACTGAAGCTTTCTTT.